This TCR beta chain comes out of a study of T cells in localized non-small cell lung cancer. Findings and caveats of the study: There was higher T cell clonality in uninvolved adjacent lung than in tumor, and it was highest there. Elevated blood T cell density was associated with longer overall survival.

As to this clone: As yet, its antigen is unknown.

Data came from immunoSEQ multiplex PCR; TCRdb stores just in-frame clones and leaves some out. The sample shows around 78,000 clones, approximately 80% of them seen only once. The V and J ends lost 2 bases and 4 bases respectively, with 9 bases between them. Germline CDR1 and CDR2: SQVTM and ANQGSEA. This CDR3 is 13 amino acids long. The chain joins TRBV29-1 to TRBJ1-3; perhaps TRBD1 as D (6 bases). The material was peripheral blood, obtained before any cancer treatment. The origin of this receptor is a female donor aged 60 or older with stage I lung adenocarcinoma. The CDR3 spells CSVETGYGNTIYF. As DNA, the CDR3 is TGCAGCGTTGAAACAGGGTACGGAAACACCATATATTTT. Full variable domain (remainder filled in from reference TRBV29-1 and TRBJ1-3): SAVISQKPSRDICQRGTSLTIQCQVDSQVTMMFWYRQQPGQSLTLIATANQGSEATYESGFVIDKFPISRPNLTFSTLTVSNMSPEDSSIYLCSVETGYGNTIYFGEGSWLTVV.